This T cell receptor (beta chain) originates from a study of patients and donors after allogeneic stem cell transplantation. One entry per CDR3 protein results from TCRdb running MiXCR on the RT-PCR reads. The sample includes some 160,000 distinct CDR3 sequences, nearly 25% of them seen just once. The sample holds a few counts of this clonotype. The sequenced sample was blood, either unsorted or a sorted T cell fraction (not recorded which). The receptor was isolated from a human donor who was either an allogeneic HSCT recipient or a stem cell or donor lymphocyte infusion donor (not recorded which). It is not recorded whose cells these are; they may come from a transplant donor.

CDR3 sequence: CSATGRTSEQFF. The DNA for the CDR3 is TGCAGTGCTACGGGGCGGACTAGCGAGCAGTTCTTC. The V call is TRBV20-1, the J call TRBJ2-1; TRBD2 aligns across 8 bases. The V gene end was trimmed by 4 bases and the J gene end by 10 bases; junction bases not matched to a gene: 6. The CDR3 spans 12 residues. CDR1 DFQATT and CDR2 SNEGSKA come from the germline V gene (reference sequence).